This passage covers 32 T cell receptor beta chains from one sample sequenced in a study of post-analysis software for immune sequencing data. Their antigens are not known. Prepared libraries of TCR beta cDNA carried unique molecular identifiers. Each CDR3 protein gets one entry after TCRdb re-called the PCR reads with MiXCR. The data contain about 770,000 distinct CDR3 sequences, about half of them singletons. Study-level findings and limits: TRBV5-6, TRBV5-1 and TRBV20-1 belonged to a set of roughly 5 TRBV segments that were more frequent in patients than controls.

The sample consisted of blood. The source of these receptors is a girl between 10 and 17 years old with multiple sclerosis.

The rearrangement uses TRBV4-1 and TRBJ1-6; maybe TRBD1 (5 bases). This CDR3 region has 17 residues. In germline, CDR1 is MGHRA, CDR2 YSYEKL. Between the trimmed V and J ends, which lost 0 bases and 5 bases, there was a span of 14 bases. CDR3 region: CASSQDLPGGNNSPLHF. The CDR3 nucleotides are TGCGCCAGCAGCCAAGATCTTCCGGGGGGTAATAATTCACCCCTCCACTTT.

This clonotype was picked up a small number of times. The chain combines TRBV4-1 with TRBJ1-2, with D possibly TRBD1 on 6 matching bases. Germline lookup yields CDR1 MGHRA and CDR2 YSYEKL. Trimming took off 0 bases at V and 6 bases at J, with 11 bases between the two ends. The CDR3 sequence is 14 residues long. The CDR3 sequence: CASSQDSGAHGYTF. The CDR3 nucleotides are TGCGCCAGCAGCCAAGATTCAGGGGCCCATGGCTACACCTTC.

The table lists this clonotype with a few counts. The gene calls are TRBV18 and TRBJ1-4, with 9 nucleotides matching TRBD1. Germline V gives CDR1 KGHSH, CDR2 LQKENI. The CDR3 totals 15 residues. Trimming at V came to 4 bases and at J to 8 bases, leaving 8 bases not matched to a gene. CDR3 in amino acids: CASSLAGTGPEKLFF. CDR3 coding DNA: TGTGCCAGCTCACTAGCCGGGACAGGGCCGGAAAAACTGTTTTTT.

Only a few counts were recorded for this clonotype. The chain couples TRBV5-6 to TRBJ2-4, with TRBD1 matching over 8 bases. The end of the DNA aligns better with TRBJ2-7, so the J call may be wrong. The length of the CDR3 is 14 residues. Germline V lookup: CDR1 SGHDT, CDR2 YYEEEE. This CDR3 is CASSFGTGSFEQYF. For the CDR3, the DNA is TGTGCCAGCAGCTTCGGGACAGGCTCGTTCGAGCAGTACTTC.

This clonotype was seen a handful of times. This chain links TRBV6-1 with TRBJ2-7, with D hard to call. There are 15 residues in the CDR3. Germline V gene sequence: CDR1 MNHNS, CDR2 SASEGT. V was shortened by 2 bases and J by 0 bases, with 11 bases between the two germline ends. CDR3 sequence reads: CASSEPGRPSYEQYF. The CDR3 coding sequence is TGTGCCAGCAGTGAACCGGGCAGACCCTCCTACGAGCAGTACTTC.

The V and J genes are TRBV6-2 or TRBV6-3 and TRBJ2-5; D possibly matches TRBD1 or TRBD2 (5 bases each). Trimming removed 6 bases at V and 4 bases at J, with 24 bases between. This CDR3 comprises 17 residues. CDR1 and CDR2 (germline): MNHEY, SVGEGT. CDR3 DNA sequence: TGTGCCAGCAGCCTCGGGACCGGGACGCCGCCCCGAGAGACCCAGTACTTC. Translated, it gives CASSLGTGTPPRETQYF.

This clonotype was counted many times. In DNA, the CDR3 is TGTGCCAGCAGTTGGACTGGTAGCTCCTACGAGCAGTACTTC. Translating gives CASSWTGSSYEQYF. The chain recombines TRBV12-3 or TRBV12-4 with TRBJ2-7; tentatively, D is TRBD2 (5 bases). This CDR3 spans 14 amino acids. Trimming shortened V by 4 bases and J by 0 bases, and 10 bases separated the two germline ends.

The CDR3 here is CASRTRTGHYNTEAFF. The CDR3 DNA is TGTGCCAGCAGAACCCGGACAGGGCATTATAACACTGAAGCTTTCTTT. The genes are TRBV27 and TRBJ1-1, with 8 bases identical to TRBD1. Losses at the gene ends were 6 bases for V and 2 bases for J; bases not matched to a gene: 11. Per germline, CDR1 MNHEY and CDR2 SMNVEV (reference sequence). There are 16 residues in the CDR3.

V usage is TRBV14 and J usage is TRBJ2-1; 10 bases match TRBD2. V shed 2 bases, J shed 8 bases, and the junction held 9 bases outside the gene matches. The germline gives CDR1 SGHDN, CDR2 FVKESK. The CDR3 runs 16 residues. This CDR3 reads CASSQRTSGGGYEQFF. The CDR3 bases are TGTGCCAGCAGCCAACGGACTAGCGGAGGAGGGTATGAGCAGTTCTTC.

This chain links TRBV20-1 with TRBJ2-3; 15 nucleotides match TRBD2. Germline V CDR1 and CDR2: DFQATT, SNEGSKA (reference sequence). CDR3 size: 19 residues. Trimming took 0 bases from V and 4 from J; bases not matched to a gene: 11. The CDR3 loop is CSARDSAGTSGRKADTQYF. CDR3 DNA: TGCAGTGCTAGAGATTCCGCCGGGACTAGCGGGAGGAAGGCAGATACGCAGTATTTT.

The gene calls are TRBV7-3 and TRBJ1-5; 11 bases map to TRBD1. V trimming: 5 bases; J trimming: 5 bases; junction bases outside the gene matches: 8. The CDR3 runs 16 residues. From germline, CDR1 is SGHTA and CDR2 FQGTGA. The CDR3 protein is CASSPRPGQGDQPQHF. In DNA form, the CDR3 reads TGTGCCAGCAGCCCCCGCCCGGGACAGGGGGATCAGCCCCAGCATTTT.

As for this clonotype: At one of its ends the junction is not consistent with the germline gene, which may arise from a read error. The rearrangement uses TRBV14 and TRBJ2-5; possibly TRBD2 for D (6 bases). CDR1 and CDR2 (germline): SGHDN, FVKESK. This CDR3 region has 15 residues. This chain's CDR3 is CAGSQVDYWAETQYF. Here the CDR3 DNA reads TGTGCCGGCAGCCAAGTGGACTACTGGGCGGAGACCCAGTACTTC.

This chain joins TRBV27 and TRBJ2-5; D unresolved. Trimming left V 10 bases short and J 11 bases short, with 17 bases between. The length of the CDR3 is 11 residues. Germline V gene lookup returns CDR1 MNHEY and CDR2 SMNVEV (reference sequence). The CDR3 DNA sequence: TGTGCCACCTACATAGGTAATGAGCAGTACTTC. Translating it yields CATYIGNEQYF.

This clonotype occurred a few times. J is TRBJ2-3 and V is TRBV7-3; 7 bases align to TRBD1. Germline V gene sequence: CDR1 SGHTA, CDR2 FQGTGA. Unmatched junction bases numbered 7, after V lost 4 bases and J lost 6 bases. The CDR3 length is 14 residues. This CDR3 is CASSSYATGDTQYF. CDR3 nucleotides: TGTGCCAGCAGCTCCTACGCGACAGGGGATACGCAGTATTTT. Variable domain in full (rest from reference TRBV7-3 and TRBJ2-3): GAGVSQTPSNKVTEKGKYVELRCDPISGHTALYWYRQSLGQGPEFLIYFQGTGAADDSGLPNDRFFAVRPEGSVSTLKIQRTERGDSAVYLCASSSYATGDTQYFGPGTRLTVL.

The J gene is TRBJ2-3, the V gene TRBV4-1; D unclear. Germline CDR1 and CDR2: MGHRA and YSYEKL. V shed 0 bases and J shed 0 bases, with 10 bases lying between them. CDR3 length: 16 amino acids. DNA of the CDR3: TGCGCCAGCAGCCAAGAACGCGCGACTAGCACAGATACGCAGTATTTT. Translating it yields CASSQERATSTDTQYF.

The genes are TRBV5-5 and TRBJ2-7; maybe TRBD2 (6 bases). V lost 4 bases and J lost 2, with 13 bases in between. This CDR3 has 14 residues. CDR1 is SGHKS, CDR2 YYEKEE, per germline (reference sequence). This CDR3 is CASSPDYYTYEQYF. CDR3 nucleotide sequence: TGTGCCAGCAGCCCGGACTACTACACCTACGAGCAGTACTTC.

The chain carries TRBV10-3 and TRBJ2-4; D tentatively fits TRBD1 or TRBD2 (6 bases each). Trimming cost V 2 bases and J 3 bases, with 17 bases left between them. Germline values: CDR1 ENHRY, CDR2 SYGVKD. The CDR3 is made up of 17 amino acids. CDR3 coding DNA: TGTGCCATCAGTGAGCCCGGCAGCAGGGGAGGCAAAAACATTCAGTACTTC. It yields the protein CAISEPGSRGGKNIQYF.

Remarks on this clonotype: One end of the junction varies from germline; a read error may be responsible. This chain connects TRBV14 to TRBJ2-1; 7 bases are a match to TRBD2. Germline V gene data show CDR1 as SGHDN and CDR2 as FVKESK. This CDR3 region has 13 residues. CDR3 in amino acids: CASSPTSYHEQFF. The CDR3 nucleotides read TGTGCCAGCAGCCCGACTAGCTACCATGAGCAGTTCTTC.

This clonotype was observed a few times. The V gene is TRBV20-1, the J gene TRBJ2-7; D unresolved. Germline V lookup: CDR1 DFQATT, CDR2 SNEGSKA (reference sequence). The V end lost 0 bases, the J end lost 0 bases, and 6 bases lay between the germline ends. CDR3 size: 13 residues. CDR3 nucleotides: TGCAGTGCTAGAGATGACCACTCCTACGAGCAGTACTTC. Its protein product is CSARDDHSYEQYF.

The sample holds a few counts of this clonotype. V and J are TRBV20-1 and TRBJ2-4, with 7 nucleotides matching TRBD2. The J call may be mistaken, given a closer DNA end match to TRBJ2-7. The germline CDR1 and CDR2 sequences are DFQATT and SNEGSKA (reference sequence). CDR3 length: 13 residues. The CDR3 sequence: CSARVPGGYEQYF. CDR3 nucleotide sequence: TGCAGTGCTAGAGTACCGGGGGGATACGAGCAGTACTTC.

The rearrangement joins TRBV12-3 or TRBV12-4 to TRBJ1-5; D call uncertain. With 1 base removed from V and 6 bases from J, the gap between germline ends came to 7 bases. The CDR3 runs to 13 residues. CDR3: CASSLVEGQPQHF. CDR3 coding DNA: TGTGCCAGCAGTTTAGTGGAGGGTCAGCCCCAGCATTTT.

The V and J genes are TRBV6-2 or TRBV6-3 and TRBJ2-1; TRBD1 might be the D (6 bases). The CDR3 is 16 amino acids. V was shortened by 7 bases and J by 1 base, with 17 bases between the two germline ends. The germline V gene has CDR1 MNHEY and CDR2 SVGEGT. CDR3 sequence: CASTPFTGLSYNEQFF. CDR3 in DNA: TGTGCCAGCACTCCTTTTACAGGGCTATCCTACAATGAGCAGTTCTTC.

CDR3 sequence (DNA): TGCAGCGTTGAAGTGATGGATCTAGCGGGAATACAAGAGACCCAGTACTTC. Translation: CSVEVMDLAGIQETQYF. The V and J genes are TRBV29-1 and TRBJ2-5; 9 bases match TRBD2. The trim removed 1 base at V and 2 bases at J, leaving 11 bases unmatched. The CDR3 runs to 17 residues. Germline assignment: CDR1 SQVTM and CDR2 ANQGSEA.

In its sample, this clonotype was seen a few times. The chain couples TRBV20-1 to TRBJ2-3; D may be TRBD2 (6 bases). CDR1 is DFQATT, CDR2 SNEGSKA, per germline (reference sequence). CDR3 length: 15 amino acids. Trimming shortened V by 6 bases and J by 0 bases, and 16 bases separated the two germline ends. CDR3 DNA sequence: TGCAGTGCCGCCCGAAGTAGCGGTAGCACAGATACGCAGTATTTT. Translating gives CSAARSSGSTDTQYF.

The chain links TRBV5-6 to TRBJ2-2; D not certain. From germline, CDR1 is SGHDT and CDR2 YYEEEE. The CDR3 covers 13 residues. Deletions cut 1 base from V and 7 bases from J, with 8 bases between. This CDR3 is CASSLTVGGELFF. In DNA form, the CDR3 reads TGTGCCAGCAGCTTGACCGTTGGCGGGGAGCTGTTTTTT.

V gene TRBV30 combines with J gene TRBJ1-2; D not certain. The length of the CDR3 is 11 residues. V lost 1 base and J lost 4, with 4 bases in between. Germline assignment: CDR1 GTSNPN and CDR2 SVGIG (reference sequence). The CDR3 nucleotides are TGTGCCTGGAGTGGGATCTATGGCTACACCTTC. This gives the protein CAWSGIYGYTF.

This chain connects TRBV5-6 to TRBJ2-1, with TRBD2 matching 8 bases. V lost 2 bases to trimming and J lost 6 bases; unmatched junction nucleotides: 4. Germline V lookup: CDR1 SGHDT, CDR2 YYEEEE. There are 14 residues in the CDR3. The CDR3 nucleotides read TGTGCCAGCAGCTTCCCAGGACTAGCCAATGAGCAGTTCTTC. Protein: CASSFPGLANEQFF.

The chain employs TRBV5-1 and TRBJ2-1, with TRBD1 as a possible D gene (6 bases). This CDR3 has 18 amino acids. Germline V gene lookup returns CDR1 SGHRS and CDR2 YFSETQ. V lost 0 bases to trimming and J lost 0 bases, with 16 bases between them. The CDR3 sequence: CASSLVTGTPNSYNEQFF. In DNA, the CDR3 is TGCGCCAGCAGCTTGGTTACCGGGACACCCAACTCCTACAATGAGCAGTTCTTC.

This clonotype has just a few counts. As DNA, the CDR3 is TGTGCCAGCAGCTACACTGAAGGAAAAGCCAAAAACATTCAGTACTTC. Amino acid sequence: CASSYTEGKAKNIQYF. The rearrangement uses TRBV7-9 and TRBJ2-4; D unresolved. Germline CDR1 and CDR2: SEHNR and FQNEAQ (reference sequence). The CDR3 loop spans 16 amino acids. Trimming stripped 4 bases from V and 0 bases from J, with 13 bases between.

This clonotype was picked up a small number of times. This chain connects TRBV28 to TRBJ1-1; unclear D gene. CDR1 is MDHEN and CDR2 is SYDVKM in the germline V gene. V lost 3 bases and J lost 5, with 4 bases in between. The CDR3 covers 11 residues. In DNA form, the CDR3 reads TGTGCCAGCAGTTTCAGGACTGAAGCTTTCTTT. It specifies CASSFRTEAFF.

This clonotype appeared once. The gene calls are TRBV7-9 and TRBJ2-3; D may match TRBD1 or TRBD2 (5 bases each). The CDR3 loop spans 15 amino acids. Germline V gene lookup returns CDR1 SEHNR and CDR2 FQNEAQ (reference sequence). V was trimmed by 4 bases and J by 0 bases, leaving 11 bases between them. CDR3 coding DNA: TGTGCCAGCAGCTCCGGGACCACTAGCACAGATACGCAGTATTTT. Amino acids: CASSSGTTSTDTQYF.

The V gene is TRBV12-3 or TRBV12-4, the J gene TRBJ2-5; tentatively, D is TRBD1 (5 bases). V dropped 4 bases and J dropped 3 bases, with 15 bases sitting between them. The CDR3 contains 15 residues. This CDR3 reads CASSSDSLGKETQYF. As DNA, the CDR3 is TGTGCCAGCAGTTCCGACAGCCTAGGAAAAGAGACCCAGTACTTC.